Listed below are T cell receptor beta chains from one sample, sequenced in a study of blood T cell repertoires in COVID-19. Only in-frame clones appear in the TCRdb table, and some are missing; sequencing was by immunoSEQ multiplex PCR. Of tens of thousands of clones in the sample, approximately 85% are singletons; the top ten hold approximately 3%. Material for sequencing was peripheral blood. The receptors derive from a woman older than 75 with COVID-19, enrolled during active disease. CDR3s include the opening cysteine and the closing phenylalanine or tryptophan. The D gene is left open where the match is weak. Size is stated for part of the rows, as once, few or many counts, or as a class when the clone is expanded.

j_call v_call cdr3_length d_call clone_size cdr3_nt cdr3_aa
TRBJ2-1 TRBV24-1 14 - few TGTGCCACCAGTGACCCCGGGGGACCTCCCGTGCAGTTCTTC CATSDPGGPPVQFF
TRBJ2-3 TRBV2 14 - - TGTGCCAGCATGCCGAGCTGGAGCACAGATACGCAGTATTTT CASMPSWSTDTQYF
TRBJ2-7 TRBV3-1/TRBV3-2 14 - - TGTGCCAGCAGCCAAGATAGAAGTTCCTACGAGCAGTACTTC CASSQDRSSYEQYF
TRBJ2-5 TRBV5-4 17 TRBD2 - TGTGCCAGCAGCCCGACTAGCGGGGGGGCGCACCAAGAGACCCAGTACTTC CASSPTSGGAHQETQYF
TRBJ2-1 TRBV29-1 12 - - TGCAGCGTTTACAGGGTTAGGCATGAGCAGTTCTTC CSVYRVRHEQFF
TRBJ2-5 TRBV28 17 TRBD2 - TGTGCCAGCAGTTTAACTAGCGGGAGGCCACCACAAGAGACCCAGTACTTC CASSLTSGRPPQETQYF
TRBJ1-2 TRBV10-3 13 - - TGTGCCATCCTCGCCGGGGGGGCGGGGGGCTACACCTTC CAILAGGAGGYTF
TRBJ1-4 TRBV27 22 - - TGTGCCAGCAGTTCACGACTCTCGCCAATTTGGGTCTCAGCGGCGACTAATGAAAAACTGTTTTTT CASSSRLSPIWVSAATNEKLFF
TRBJ2-7 TRBV12-3/TRBV12-4 11 TRBD2 - TGTGCCAGCATGCGGGGGGCCGAGCAGTACTTC CASMRGAEQYF
TRBJ2-5 TRBV18 13 - - TGTGCCAGCTCACCACTGGGGGGAGAGACCCAGTACTTC CASSPLGGETQYF
TRBJ2-3 TRBV9 15 TRBD2 once TGTGCCAGCAGCCCAACTAGCGGCCCCACAGATACGCAGTATTTT CASSPTSGPTDTQYF
TRBJ2-2 TRBV10-2 15 - - TGCGCCAGCAGGTCGGGACAAGCGAACACCGGGGAGCTGTTTTTT CASRSGQANTGELFF
TRBJ2-7 TRBV6-5 12 TRBD1 - TGTGCCAGCAAGGGGGCGGCTGGGGAGCAGTACTTC CASKGAAGEQYF
TRBJ1-1 TRBV18 19 TRBD1 - TGTGCCAGCTCCCGGAGGGCGACAGGGAAGGATAAGATGAACACTGAAGCTTTCTTT CASSRRATGKDKMNTEAFF
TRBJ2-7 TRBV20-1 14 TRBD1 - TGCAGTGCTAGTACGGGACAGGGGTACTACGAGCAGTACTTC CSASTGQGYYEQYF
TRBJ1-1 TRBV19 15 - - TGTGCCAGTAGTCCCTCGTGGAGCTTGAACACTGAAGCTTTCTTT CASSPSWSLNTEAFF
TRBJ2-1 TRBV5-1 15 - - TGCGCCAGCAGCTTGGTAGGGGCCCGATACAATGAGCAGTTCTTC CASSLVGARYNEQFF
TRBJ2-7 TRBV24-1 15 TRBD2 once TGTGCCACCAGTGAAAGGCTAGCGGGAGCTTACGAGCAGTACTTC CATSERLAGAYEQYF
TRBJ1-2 TRBV6-5 13 - - TGTGCCAGCAGTATGGTAGCTAACTATGGCTACACCTTC CASSMVANYGYTF
TRBJ1-1 TRBV5-1 15 - - TGCGCCAGCAGCTTGGCGACAGGCCTGAACACTGAAGCTTTCTTT CASSLATGLNTEAFF
TRBJ1-2 TRBV3-1/TRBV3-2 14 TRBD1 - TGTGCCAGCAGCCCGCCGACAGGGTATCCTGGCTACACCTTC CASSPPTGYPGYTF
TRBJ1-2 TRBV5-1 12 - - TGCGCCAGCAGCCCGGACTACTATGGCTACACCTTC CASSPDYYGYTF